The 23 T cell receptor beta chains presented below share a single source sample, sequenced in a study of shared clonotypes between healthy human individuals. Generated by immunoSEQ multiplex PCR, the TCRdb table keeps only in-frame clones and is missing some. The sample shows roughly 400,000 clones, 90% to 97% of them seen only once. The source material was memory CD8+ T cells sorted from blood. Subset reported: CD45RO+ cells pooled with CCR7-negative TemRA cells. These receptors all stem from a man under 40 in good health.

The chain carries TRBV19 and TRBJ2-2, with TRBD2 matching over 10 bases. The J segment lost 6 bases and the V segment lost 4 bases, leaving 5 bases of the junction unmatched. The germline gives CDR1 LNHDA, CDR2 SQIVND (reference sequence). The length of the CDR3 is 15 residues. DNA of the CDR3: TGTGCCAGTAGTAACCTAGCGGGAGAACCCGGGGAGCTGTTTTTT. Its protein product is CASSNLAGEPGELFF.

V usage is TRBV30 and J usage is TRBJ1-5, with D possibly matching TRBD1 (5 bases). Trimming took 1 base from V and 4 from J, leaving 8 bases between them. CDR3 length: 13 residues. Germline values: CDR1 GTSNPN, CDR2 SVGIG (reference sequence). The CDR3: CAWSAQENQPQHF. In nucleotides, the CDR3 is TGTGCCTGGAGTGCACAGGAAAATCAGCCCCAGCATTTT.

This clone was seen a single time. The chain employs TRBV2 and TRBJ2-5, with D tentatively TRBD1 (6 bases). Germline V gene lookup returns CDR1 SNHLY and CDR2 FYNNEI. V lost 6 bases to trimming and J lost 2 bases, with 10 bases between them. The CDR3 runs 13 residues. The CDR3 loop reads CASSLGGQETQYF. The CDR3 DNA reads TGTGCCAGCAGCCTAGGGGGTCAAGAGACCCAGTACTTC.

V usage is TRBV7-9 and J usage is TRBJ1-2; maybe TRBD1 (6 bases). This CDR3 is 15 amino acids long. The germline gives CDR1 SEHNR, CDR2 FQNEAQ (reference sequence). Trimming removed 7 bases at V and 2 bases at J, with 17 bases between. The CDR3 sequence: CASTLEGGGNYGYTF. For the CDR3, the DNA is TGTGCCAGCACCCTCGAGGGGGGAGGAAACTATGGCTACACCTTC.

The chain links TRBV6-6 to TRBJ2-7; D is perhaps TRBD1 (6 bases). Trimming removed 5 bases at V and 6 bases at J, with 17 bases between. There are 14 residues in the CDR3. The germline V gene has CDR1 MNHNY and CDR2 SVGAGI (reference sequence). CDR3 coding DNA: TGTGCCAGCAGTCTACTCGGAGAGGGGGTCGAGCAGTACTTC. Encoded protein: CASSLLGEGVEQYF.

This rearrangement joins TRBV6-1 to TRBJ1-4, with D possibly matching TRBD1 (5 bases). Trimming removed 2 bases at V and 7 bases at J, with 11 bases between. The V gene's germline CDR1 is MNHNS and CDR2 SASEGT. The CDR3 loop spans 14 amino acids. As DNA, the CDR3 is TGTGCCAGCAGTGAACGAGGGGTGGGTGAAAAACTGTTTTTT. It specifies CASSERGVGEKLFF.

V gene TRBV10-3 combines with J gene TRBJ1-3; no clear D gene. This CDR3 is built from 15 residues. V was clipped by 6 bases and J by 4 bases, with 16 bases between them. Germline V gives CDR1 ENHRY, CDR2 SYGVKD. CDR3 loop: CAISPEEGIGNTIYF. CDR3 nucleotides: TGTGCCATCAGCCCCGAAGAGGGTATAGGAAACACCATATATTTT.

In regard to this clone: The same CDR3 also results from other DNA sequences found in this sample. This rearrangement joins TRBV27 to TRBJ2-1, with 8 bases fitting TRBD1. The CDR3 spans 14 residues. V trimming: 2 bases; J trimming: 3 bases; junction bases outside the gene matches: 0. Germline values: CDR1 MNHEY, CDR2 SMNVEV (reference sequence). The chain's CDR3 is CASSLGQGYNEQFF. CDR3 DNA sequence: TGTGCCAGCAGTTTAGGACAGGGCTACAATGAGCAGTTCTTC.

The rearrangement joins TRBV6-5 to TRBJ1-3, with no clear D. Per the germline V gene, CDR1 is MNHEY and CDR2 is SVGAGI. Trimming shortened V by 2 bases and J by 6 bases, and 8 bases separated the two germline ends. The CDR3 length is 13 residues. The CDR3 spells CASSYTNKNTIYF. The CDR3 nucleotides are TGTGCCAGCAGTTACACTAATAAAAACACCATATATTTT.

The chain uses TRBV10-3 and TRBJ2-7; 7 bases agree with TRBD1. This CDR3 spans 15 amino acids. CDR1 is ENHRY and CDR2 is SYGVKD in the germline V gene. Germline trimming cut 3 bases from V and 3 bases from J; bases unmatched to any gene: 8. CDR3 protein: CAISDPGQIHYEQYF. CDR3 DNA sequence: TGTGCCATCAGTGACCCGGGACAGATCCACTACGAGCAGTACTTC.

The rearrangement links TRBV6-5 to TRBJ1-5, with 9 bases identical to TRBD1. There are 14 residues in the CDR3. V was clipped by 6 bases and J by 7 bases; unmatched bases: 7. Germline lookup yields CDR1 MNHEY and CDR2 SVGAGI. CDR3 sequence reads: CASSEQGAGQPQHF. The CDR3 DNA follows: TGTGCCAGCAGCGAACAGGGGGCCGGACAGCCCCAGCATTTT.

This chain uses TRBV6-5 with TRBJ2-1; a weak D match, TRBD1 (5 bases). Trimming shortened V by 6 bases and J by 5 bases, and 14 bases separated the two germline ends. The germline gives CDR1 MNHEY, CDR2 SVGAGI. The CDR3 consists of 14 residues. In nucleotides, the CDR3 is TGTGCCAGCAGCTCCAGTCCACAGGACAATGAGCAGTTCTTC. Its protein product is CASSSSPQDNEQFF.

CDR3 bases: TGTGCCAGCAGCCCCACAATCTCACAGGTCAGCGGCTACACCTTC. It specifies CASSPTISQVSGYTF. This chain links TRBV6-6 with TRBJ1-2, with D maybe TRBD1 (5 bases). The length of the CDR3 is 15 residues. Trimming removed 6 bases at V and 8 bases at J, with 22 bases between. The germline gives CDR1 MNHNY, CDR2 SVGAGI (reference sequence).

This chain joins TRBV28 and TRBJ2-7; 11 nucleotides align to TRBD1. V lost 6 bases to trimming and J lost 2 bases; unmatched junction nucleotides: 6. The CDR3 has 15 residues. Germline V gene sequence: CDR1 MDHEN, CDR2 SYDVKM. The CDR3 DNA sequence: TGTGCCAGCAGACGGGGGGACAGGGGGACCTACGAGCAGTACTTC. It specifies CASRRGDRGTYEQYF.

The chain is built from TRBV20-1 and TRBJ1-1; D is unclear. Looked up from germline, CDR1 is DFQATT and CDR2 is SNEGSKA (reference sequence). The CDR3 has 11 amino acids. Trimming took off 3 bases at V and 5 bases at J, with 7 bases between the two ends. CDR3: CSASKGTEAFF. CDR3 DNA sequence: TGCAGTGCTAGTAAGGGAACTGAAGCTTTCTTT.

The CDR3 loop is CASSLLDRESEKLFF. CDR3 nucleotide sequence: TGTGCCAGCAGCTTATTGGACAGGGAAAGTGAAAAACTGTTTTTT. The chain has TRBV7-9 and TRBJ1-4, with 8 positions matching TRBD1. The CDR3 spans 15 residues. V was pared by 2 bases and J by 7 bases, with 6 bases of the junction left unmatched. Per the germline V gene, CDR1 is SEHNR and CDR2 is FQNEAQ (reference sequence).

The CDR3 DNA is TGTGCCAGCACCCCAAGCGTAGATCAGCCCCAGCATTTT. This gives the protein CASTPSVDQPQHF. The chain recombines TRBV28 with TRBJ1-5; no clear D gene. Trimming left V 7 bases short and J 5 bases short, with 12 bases between. This CDR3 spans 13 amino acids. Germline V gives CDR1 MDHEN, CDR2 SYDVKM.

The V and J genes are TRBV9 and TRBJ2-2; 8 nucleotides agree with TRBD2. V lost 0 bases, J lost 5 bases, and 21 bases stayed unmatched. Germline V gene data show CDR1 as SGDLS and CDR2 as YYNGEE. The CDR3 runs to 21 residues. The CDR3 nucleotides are TGTGCCAGCAGCGTAGGCCATAATTCCGGGACTAGTATCATGCGGACCGGGGAGCTGTTTTTT. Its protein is CASSVGHNSGTSIMRTGELFF.

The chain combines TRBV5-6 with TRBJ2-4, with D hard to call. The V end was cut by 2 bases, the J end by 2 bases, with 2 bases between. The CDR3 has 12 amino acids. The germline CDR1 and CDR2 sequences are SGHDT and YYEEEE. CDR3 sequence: CASSFSKNIQYF. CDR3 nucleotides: TGTGCCAGCAGCTTCTCCAAAAACATTCAGTACTTC.

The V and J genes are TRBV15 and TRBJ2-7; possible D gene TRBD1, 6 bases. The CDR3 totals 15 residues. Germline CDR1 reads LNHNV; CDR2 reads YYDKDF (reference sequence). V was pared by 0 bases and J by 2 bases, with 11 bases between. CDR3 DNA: TGTGCCACCAGCAGAGACCACAGGGCCCCCTACGAGCAGTACTTC. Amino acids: CATSRDHRAPYEQYF.

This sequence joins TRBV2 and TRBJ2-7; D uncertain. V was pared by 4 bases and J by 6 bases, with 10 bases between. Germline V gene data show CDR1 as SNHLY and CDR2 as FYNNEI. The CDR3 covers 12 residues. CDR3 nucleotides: TGTGCCAGCAGTGCTGGGATTGGCGAGCAGTACTTC. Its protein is CASSAGIGEQYF. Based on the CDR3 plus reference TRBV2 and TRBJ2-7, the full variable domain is EPEVTQTPSHQVTQMGQEVILRCVPISNHLYFYWYRQILGQKVEFLVSFYNNEISEKSEIFDDQFSVERPDGSNFTLKIRSTKLEDSAMYFCASSAGIGEQYFGPGTRLTVT.

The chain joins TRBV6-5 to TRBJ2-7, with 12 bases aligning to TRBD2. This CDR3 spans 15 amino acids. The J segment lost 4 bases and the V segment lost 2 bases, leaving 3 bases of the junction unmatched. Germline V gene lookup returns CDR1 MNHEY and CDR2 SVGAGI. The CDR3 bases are TGTGCCAGCAGTTACCGACTAGCGGGAGCATACGAGCAGTACTTC. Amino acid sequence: CASSYRLAGAYEQYF.

CDR3 loop: CASSDPGRASYEQYF. CDR3 sequence (DNA): TGTGCCAGCAGTGATCCAGGAAGGGCCTCCTACGAGCAGTACTTC. This chain links TRBV2 with TRBJ2-7, with D hard to call. CDR1 is SNHLY and CDR2 is FYNNEI in the germline V gene. CDR3 length equals 15 residues. V was trimmed by 3 bases and J by 0 bases, leaving 12 bases between them.